This T cell receptor (beta chain) was observed in a study of a mutant IDH1 vaccine in newly diagnosed glioma. Study outcomes and limitations: Pseudoprogression appeared unlinked to shifts in leading peripheral T cell clonotypes.

CDR1 and CDR2 (germline): SGHTA, FQGTGA. The CDR3 covers 16 residues. V lost 1 base and J 0 bases, leaving 7 bases between the germline ends. The data were produced by immunoSEQ multiplex PCR, yet TCRdb's version contains in-frame clones alone and is incomplete. The repertoire holds 70,000 to 100,000 clones, with around nine tenths as singletons. Time point: week 5, during vaccination. The vaccine gave 300 ug of a 20-mer mutant IDH1 peptide subcutaneously per dose. This clone has a single count. No antigen is known for it. This chain connects TRBV7-3 to TRBJ2-6; no definite D call. The sequencing here drew on PBMCs, taken from a glioma patient whose treatment included an IDH1 peptide vaccine. The source of this sequence is a woman in her forties or fifties with glioma. CDR3 residues: CASSLMAPSGANVLTF. As DNA, the CDR3 is TGTGCCAGCAGCTTAATGGCCCCCTCTGGGGCCAACGTCCTGACTTTC. The full variable domain, with the rest looked up from reference TRBV7-3 and TRBJ2-6, is GAGVSQTPSNKVTEKGKYVELRCDPISGHTALYWYRQSLGQGPEFLIYFQGTGAADDSGLPNDRFFAVRPEGSVSTLKIQRTERGDSAVYLCASSLMAPSGANVLTFGAGSRLTVL.